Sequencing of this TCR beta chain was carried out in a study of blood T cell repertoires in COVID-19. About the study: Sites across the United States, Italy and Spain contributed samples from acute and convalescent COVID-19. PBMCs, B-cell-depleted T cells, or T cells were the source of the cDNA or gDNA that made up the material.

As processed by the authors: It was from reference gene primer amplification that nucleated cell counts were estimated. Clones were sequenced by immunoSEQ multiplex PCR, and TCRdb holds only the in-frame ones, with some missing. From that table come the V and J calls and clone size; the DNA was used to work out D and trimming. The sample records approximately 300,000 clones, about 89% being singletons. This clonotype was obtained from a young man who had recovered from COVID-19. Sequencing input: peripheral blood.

CDR3 DNA: TGCGCCAGCAGCCCGGCCGCTCAGGGGACCGGCGCTGAAGCTTTCTTT. This translates into CASSPAAQGTGAEAFF. This chain uses TRBV4-1 with TRBJ1-1; tentatively, D is TRBD1 (6 bases). The V gene's germline CDR1 is MGHRA and CDR2 YSYEKL. Deletions cut 4 bases from V and 6 bases from J, with 21 bases between. The CDR3 runs 16 residues.